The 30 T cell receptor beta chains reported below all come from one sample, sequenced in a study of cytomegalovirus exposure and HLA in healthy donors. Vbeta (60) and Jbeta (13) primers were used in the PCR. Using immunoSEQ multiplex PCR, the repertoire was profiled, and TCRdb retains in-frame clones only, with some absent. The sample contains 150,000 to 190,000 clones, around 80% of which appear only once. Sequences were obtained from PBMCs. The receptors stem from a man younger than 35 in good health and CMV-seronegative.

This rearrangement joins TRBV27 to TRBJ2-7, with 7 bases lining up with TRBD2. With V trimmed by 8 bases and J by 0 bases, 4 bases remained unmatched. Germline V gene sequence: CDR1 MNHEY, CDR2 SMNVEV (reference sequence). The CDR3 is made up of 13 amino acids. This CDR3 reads CASRDYSSYEQYF. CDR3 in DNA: TGTGCCAGCCGGGACTACAGCTCCTACGAGCAGTACTTC.

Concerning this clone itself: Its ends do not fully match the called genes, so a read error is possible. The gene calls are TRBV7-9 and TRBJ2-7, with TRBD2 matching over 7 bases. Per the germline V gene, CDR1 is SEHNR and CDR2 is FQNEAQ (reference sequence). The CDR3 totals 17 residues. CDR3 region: CSSSLAGGLDPHYEQYF. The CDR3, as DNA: TGTTCCAGCAGCTTAGCGGGCGGACTAGACCCCCACTACGAGCAGTACTTC.

This CDR3 reads CASSVAGGPYNEQFF. CDR3 sequence (DNA): TGTGCCAGCAGCGTGGCAGGGGGCCCCTACAATGAGCAGTTCTTC. The rearrangement joins TRBV9 to TRBJ2-1, with 8 bases matching TRBD1. Trimming took 2 bases from V and 2 from J; bases not matched to a gene: 3. The CDR3 loop spans 15 amino acids. Germline values: CDR1 SGDLS, CDR2 YYNGEE.

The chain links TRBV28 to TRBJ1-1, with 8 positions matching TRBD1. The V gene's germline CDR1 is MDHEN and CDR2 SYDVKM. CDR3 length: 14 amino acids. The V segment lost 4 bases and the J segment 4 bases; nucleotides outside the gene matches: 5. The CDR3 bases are TGTGCCAGCAGTTCCGGGACAGGAGGCACTGAAGCTTTCTTT. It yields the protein CASSSGTGGTEAFF. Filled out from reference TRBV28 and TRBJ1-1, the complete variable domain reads DVKVTQSSRYLVKRTGEKVFLECVQDMDHENMFWYRQDPGLGLRLIYFSYDVKMKEKGDIPEGYSVSREKKERFSLILESASTNQTSMYLCASSSGTGGTEAFFGQGTRLTVV.

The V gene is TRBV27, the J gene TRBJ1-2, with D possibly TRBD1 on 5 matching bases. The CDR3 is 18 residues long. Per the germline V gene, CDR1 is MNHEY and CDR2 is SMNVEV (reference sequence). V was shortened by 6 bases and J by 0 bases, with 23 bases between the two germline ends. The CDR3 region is CASRSPMGQSSANYGYTF. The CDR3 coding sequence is TGTGCCAGCAGGTCCCCCATGGGGCAGAGTTCCGCTAACTATGGCTACACCTTC.

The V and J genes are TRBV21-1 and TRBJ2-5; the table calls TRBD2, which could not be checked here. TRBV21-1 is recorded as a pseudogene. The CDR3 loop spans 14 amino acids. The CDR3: CASSKGASRETQYF. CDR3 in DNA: TGTGCCAGCAGCAAAGGGGCTAGCAGAGAGACCCAGTACTTC.

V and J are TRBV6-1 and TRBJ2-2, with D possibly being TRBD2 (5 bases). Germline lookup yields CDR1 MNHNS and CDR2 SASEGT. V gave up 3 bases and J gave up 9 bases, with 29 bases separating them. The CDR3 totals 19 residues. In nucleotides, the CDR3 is TGTGCCAGCAGTGAGCTACAGACGGACCTCGGGGTACGAGGGAGGGAGCTGTTTTTT. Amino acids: CASSELQTDLGVRGRELFF.

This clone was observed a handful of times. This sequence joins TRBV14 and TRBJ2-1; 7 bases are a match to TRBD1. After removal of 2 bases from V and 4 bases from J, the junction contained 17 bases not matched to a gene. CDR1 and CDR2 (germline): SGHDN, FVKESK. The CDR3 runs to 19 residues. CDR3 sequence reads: CASSQNGQAAWDLYNEQFF. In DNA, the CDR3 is TGTGCCAGCAGCCAAAACGGACAGGCGGCGTGGGATTTATACAATGAGCAGTTCTTC.

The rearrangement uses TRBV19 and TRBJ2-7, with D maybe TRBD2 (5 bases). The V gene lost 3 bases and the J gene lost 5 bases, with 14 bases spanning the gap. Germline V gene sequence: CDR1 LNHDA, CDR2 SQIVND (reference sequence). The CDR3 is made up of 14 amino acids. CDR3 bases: TGTGCCAGTAGTATTTGGGCTAGCTCTCACGAGCAGTACTTC. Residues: CASSIWASSHEQYF.

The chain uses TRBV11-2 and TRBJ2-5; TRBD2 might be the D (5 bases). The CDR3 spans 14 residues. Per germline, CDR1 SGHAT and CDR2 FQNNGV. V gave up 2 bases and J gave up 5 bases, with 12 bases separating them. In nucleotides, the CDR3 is TGTGCCAGCAGCTTATTCGGACTCTCGGAGACCCAGTACTTC. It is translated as CASSLFGLSETQYF.

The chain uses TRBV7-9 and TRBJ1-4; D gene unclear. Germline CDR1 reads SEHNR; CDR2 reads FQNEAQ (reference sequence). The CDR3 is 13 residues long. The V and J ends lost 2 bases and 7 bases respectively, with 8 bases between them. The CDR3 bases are TGTGCCAGCAGCTTATACGGGATTGAAAAACTGTTTTTT. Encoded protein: CASSLYGIEKLFF.

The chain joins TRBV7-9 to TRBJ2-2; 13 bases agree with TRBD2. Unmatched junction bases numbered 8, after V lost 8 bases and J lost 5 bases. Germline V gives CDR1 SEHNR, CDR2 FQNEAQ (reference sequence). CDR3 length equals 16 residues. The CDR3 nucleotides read TGTGCCAGCCCCCGGACTAGCGGGAGTCGGACCGGGGAGCTGTTTTTT. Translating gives CASPRTSGSRTGELFF.

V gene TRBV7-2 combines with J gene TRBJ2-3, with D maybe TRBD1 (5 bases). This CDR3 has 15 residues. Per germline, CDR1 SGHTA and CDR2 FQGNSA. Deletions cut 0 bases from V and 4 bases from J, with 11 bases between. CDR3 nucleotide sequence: TGTGCCAGCAGCTTAGCTGGCAGGGTCCCAGATACGCAGTATTTT. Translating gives CASSLAGRVPDTQYF. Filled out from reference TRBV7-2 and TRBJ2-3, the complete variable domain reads GAGVSQSPSNKVTEKGKDVELRCDPISGHTALYWYRQSLGQGLEFLIYFQGNSAPDKSGLPSDRFSAERTGGSVSTLTIQRTQQEDSAVYLCASSLAGRVPDTQYFGPGTRLTVL.

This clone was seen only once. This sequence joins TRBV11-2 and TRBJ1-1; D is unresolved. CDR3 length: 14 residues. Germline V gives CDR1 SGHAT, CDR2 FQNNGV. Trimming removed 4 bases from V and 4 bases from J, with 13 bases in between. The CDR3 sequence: CASSSPRNGTEAFF. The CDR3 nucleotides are TGTGCCAGCAGCTCACCCCGTAACGGCACTGAAGCTTTCTTT.

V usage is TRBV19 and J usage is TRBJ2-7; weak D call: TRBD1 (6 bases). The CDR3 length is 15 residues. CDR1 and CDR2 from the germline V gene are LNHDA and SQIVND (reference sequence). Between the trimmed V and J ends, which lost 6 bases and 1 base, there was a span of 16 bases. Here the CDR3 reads CASSNYGDKSYEQYF. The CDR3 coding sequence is TGTGCCAGTAGCAACTATGGGGACAAATCCTACGAGCAGTACTTC. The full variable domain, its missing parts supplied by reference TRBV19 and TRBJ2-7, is DGGITQSPKYLFRKEGQNVTLSCEQNLNHDAMYWYRQDPGQGLRLIYYSQIVNDFQKGDIAEGYSVSREKKESFPLTVTSAQKNPTAFYLCASSNYGDKSYEQYFGPGTRLTVT.

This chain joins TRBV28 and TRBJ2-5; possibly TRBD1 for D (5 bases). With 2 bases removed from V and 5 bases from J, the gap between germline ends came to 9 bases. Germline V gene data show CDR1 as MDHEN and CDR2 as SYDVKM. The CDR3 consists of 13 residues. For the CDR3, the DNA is TGTGCCAGCAGTTTACCAACAGGCGAGACCCAGTACTTC. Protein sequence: CASSLPTGETQYF.

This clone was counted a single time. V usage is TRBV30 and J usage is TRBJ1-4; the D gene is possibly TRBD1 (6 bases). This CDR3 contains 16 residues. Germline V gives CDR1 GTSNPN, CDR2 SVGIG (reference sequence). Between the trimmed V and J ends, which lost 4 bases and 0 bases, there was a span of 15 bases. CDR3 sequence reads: CAWTVGGPATNEKLFF. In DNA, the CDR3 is TGTGCCTGGACCGTCGGGGGGCCCGCAACTAATGAAAAACTGTTTTTT.

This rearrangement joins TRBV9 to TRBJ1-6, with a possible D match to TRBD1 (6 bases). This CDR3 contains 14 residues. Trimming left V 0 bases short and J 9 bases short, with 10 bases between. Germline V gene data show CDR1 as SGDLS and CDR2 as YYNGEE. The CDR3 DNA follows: TGTGCCAGCAGCGTAGACAGGGAAGTTTCACCCCTCCACTTT. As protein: CASSVDREVSPLHF.

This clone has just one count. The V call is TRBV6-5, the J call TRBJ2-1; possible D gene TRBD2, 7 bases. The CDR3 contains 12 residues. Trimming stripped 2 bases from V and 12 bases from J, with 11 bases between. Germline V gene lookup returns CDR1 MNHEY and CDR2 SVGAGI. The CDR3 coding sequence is TGTGCCAGCAGTTACGCAAGGGGGGGGCAGTTCTTC. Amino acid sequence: CASSYARGGQFF.

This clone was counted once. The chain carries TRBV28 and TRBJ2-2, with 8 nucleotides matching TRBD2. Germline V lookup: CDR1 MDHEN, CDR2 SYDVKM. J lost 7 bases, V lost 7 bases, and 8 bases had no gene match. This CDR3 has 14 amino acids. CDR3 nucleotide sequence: TGTGCCAGCACCTTAAGCGGGAGTGGCGGGGAGCTGTTTTTT. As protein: CASTLSGSGGELFF. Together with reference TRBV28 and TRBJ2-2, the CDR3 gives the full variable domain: DVKVTQSSRYLVKRTGEKVFLECVQDMDHENMFWYRQDPGLGLRLIYFSYDVKMKEKGDIPEGYSVSREKKERFSLILESASTNQTSMYLCASTLSGSGGELFFGEGSRLTVL.

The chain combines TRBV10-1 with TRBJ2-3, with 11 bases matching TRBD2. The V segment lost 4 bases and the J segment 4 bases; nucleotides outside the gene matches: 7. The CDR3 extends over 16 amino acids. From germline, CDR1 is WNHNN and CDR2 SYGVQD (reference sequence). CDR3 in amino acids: CASSALSGRGSDTQYF. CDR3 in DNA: TGCGCCAGCAGTGCCCTTAGCGGGAGGGGCTCAGATACGCAGTATTTT.

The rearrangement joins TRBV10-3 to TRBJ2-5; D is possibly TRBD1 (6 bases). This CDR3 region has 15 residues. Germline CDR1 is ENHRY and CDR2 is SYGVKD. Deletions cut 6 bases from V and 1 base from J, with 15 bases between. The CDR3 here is CAISSPQGPQETQYF. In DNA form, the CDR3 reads TGTGCCATCAGCTCCCCCCAGGGGCCCCAAGAGACCCAGTACTTC.

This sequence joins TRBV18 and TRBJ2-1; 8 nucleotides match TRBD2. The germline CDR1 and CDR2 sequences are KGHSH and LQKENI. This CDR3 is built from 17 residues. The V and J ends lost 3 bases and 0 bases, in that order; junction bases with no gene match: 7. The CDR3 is CASSPPLAVSSYNEQFF. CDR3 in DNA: TGTGCCAGCTCACCGCCACTAGCGGTTAGCTCCTACAATGAGCAGTTCTTC.

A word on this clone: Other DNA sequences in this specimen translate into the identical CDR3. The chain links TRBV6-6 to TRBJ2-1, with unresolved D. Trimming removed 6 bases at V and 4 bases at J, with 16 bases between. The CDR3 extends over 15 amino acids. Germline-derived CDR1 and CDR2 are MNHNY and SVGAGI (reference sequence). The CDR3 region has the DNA TGTGCCAGCAGCCGAGGTCCATTCTCTTACAATGAGCAGTTCTTC. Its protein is CASSRGPFSYNEQFF.

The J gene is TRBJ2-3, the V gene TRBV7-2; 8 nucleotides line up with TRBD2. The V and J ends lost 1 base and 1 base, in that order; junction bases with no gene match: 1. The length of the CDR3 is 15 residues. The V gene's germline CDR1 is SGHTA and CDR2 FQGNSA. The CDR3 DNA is TGTGCCAGCAGCTTAGGGACTAGCCGCACAGATACGCAGTATTTT. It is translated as CASSLGTSRTDTQYF.

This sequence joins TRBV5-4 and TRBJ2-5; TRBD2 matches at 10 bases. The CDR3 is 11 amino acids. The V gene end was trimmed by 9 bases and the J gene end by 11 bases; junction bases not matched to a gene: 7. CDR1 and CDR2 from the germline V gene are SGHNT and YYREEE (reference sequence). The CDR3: CAIWSGRGQYF. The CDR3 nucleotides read TGTGCCATCTGGAGCGGGAGGGGGCAGTACTTC.

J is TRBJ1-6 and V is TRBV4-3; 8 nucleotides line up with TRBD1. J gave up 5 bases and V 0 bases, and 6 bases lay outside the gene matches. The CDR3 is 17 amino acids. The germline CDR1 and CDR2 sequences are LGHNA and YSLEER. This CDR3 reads CASSQDWSGGNNSPLHF. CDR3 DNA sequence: TGCGCCAGCAGCCAAGACTGGTCAGGGGGCAATAATTCACCCCTCCACTTT.

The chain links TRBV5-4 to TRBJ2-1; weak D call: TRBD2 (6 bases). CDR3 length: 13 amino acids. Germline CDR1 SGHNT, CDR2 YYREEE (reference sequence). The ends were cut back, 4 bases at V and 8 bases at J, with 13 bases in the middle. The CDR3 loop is CASSQVGGDEQFF. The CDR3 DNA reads TGTGCCAGCAGCCAAGTGGGGGGAGATGAGCAGTTCTTC.

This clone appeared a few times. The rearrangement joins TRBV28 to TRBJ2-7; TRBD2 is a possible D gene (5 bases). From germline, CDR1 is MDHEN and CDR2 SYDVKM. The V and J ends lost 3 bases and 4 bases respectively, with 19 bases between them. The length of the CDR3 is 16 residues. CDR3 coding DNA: TGTGCCAGCAGTTTCTCGGGGTCGGGTGGGATGTACGAGCAGTACTTC. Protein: CASSFSGSGGMYEQYF.

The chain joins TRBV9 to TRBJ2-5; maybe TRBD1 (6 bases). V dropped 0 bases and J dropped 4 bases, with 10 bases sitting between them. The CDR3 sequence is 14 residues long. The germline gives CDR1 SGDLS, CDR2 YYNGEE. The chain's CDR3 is CASSVGTAGETQYF. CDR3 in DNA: TGTGCCAGCAGCGTAGGGACAGCAGGAGAGACCCAGTACTTC.